One and the same sample provided the 3 T cell receptor beta chains below, sequenced in a study of neurological immune-mediated disorders. TCRdb passed the 5' RACE reads through MiXCR, listing each CDR3 protein once. The table lists about 50,000 distinct CDR3 sequences, around 17% of them singletons. Material for sequencing was PBMCs. The receptors originated from a man between 60 and 75 years old in good health.

In its sample, this clonotype was seen many times. V usage is TRBV7-2 and J usage is TRBJ2-1, with 14 bases identical to TRBD2. The germline gives CDR1 SGHTA, CDR2 FQGNSA. V trimming: 5 bases; J trimming: 7 bases; junction bases outside the gene matches: 7. The CDR3 runs 16 residues. The CDR3 nucleotides are TGTGCCAGCAGCATAAGGGGGACTAGCGGGGGTAATGAGCAGTTCTTC. Protein product: CASSIRGTSGGNEQFF.

This clonotype was observed at least ten times. The chain combines TRBV12-3 or TRBV12-4 with TRBJ2-5; D could derive from TRBD1 or TRBD2 (5 bases each). V was trimmed by 3 bases and J by 3 bases, leaving 8 bases between them. This CDR3 is 13 amino acids long. The CDR3 region is CASSLGREETQYF. For the CDR3, the DNA is TGTGCCAGCAGTTTGGGACGGGAAGAGACCCAGTACTTC.

This clonotype was observed many times. The chain employs TRBV20-1 and TRBJ2-1, with 14 bases that match TRBD2. Germline V lookup: CDR1 DFQATT, CDR2 SNEGSKA (reference sequence). V dropped 6 bases and J dropped 7; count of bases not matched to a gene: 8. This CDR3 comprises 15 residues. CDR3 in DNA: TGCAGTGCCACCGAAAGACTAGCGGGAGGGAATGAGCAGTTCTTC. Protein sequence: CSATERLAGGNEQFF.